Here is one T cell receptor beta chain with its context. The data derive from a study of shared clonotypes between healthy human individuals. TCRdb's copy holds only in-frame clones and misses some; the assay was immunoSEQ multiplex PCR. The table includes under 2,000,000 clones, approximately 94% detected once. CD45RO-negative CD8 cells positively selected for CCR7 made up the naive population, which excluded terminally differentiated effector memory CD45RA+ cells. This receptor was obtained from a man aged 18 to 30 in good health. Source material: naive CD8+ T cells sorted from blood.

The CDR3 nucleotides are TGCAGCGTCCTTATGACAGGATTCGTCGAAAAACTGTTTTTT. Its translation is CSVLMTGFVEKLFF. The chain joins TRBV29-1 to TRBJ1-4, with D tentatively TRBD1 (6 bases). Germline loops: CDR1 SQVTM, CDR2 ANQGSEA. Deletions cut 6 bases from V and 8 bases from J, with 19 bases between. This CDR3 has 14 amino acids.